This TCR beta chain was documented in a study of identifying expanded T cells in peripheral blood. Produced via immunoSEQ multiplex PCR; TCRdb's table is partial and in-frame only. The table shows fewer than 130,000 clones, with around nine tenths occurring only once. The CDR3 is made up of 19 amino acids. Trimming shortened V by 4 bases and J by 9 bases, and 31 bases separated the two germline ends. Germline loops: CDR1 SGHVS, CDR2 FQNEAQ. The sequenced sample consisted of blood. The chain is built from TRBV7-8 and TRBJ2-1; TRBD2 might be the D (6 bases). The sequence was collected from a person between 18 and 70 years old in good health. The CDR3 spells CASSSAATPLGGVPSEQFF. In DNA form, the CDR3 reads TGTGCCAGCAGCTCCGCCGCAACACCTCTAGGCGGGGTACCAAGTGAGCAGTTCTTC.